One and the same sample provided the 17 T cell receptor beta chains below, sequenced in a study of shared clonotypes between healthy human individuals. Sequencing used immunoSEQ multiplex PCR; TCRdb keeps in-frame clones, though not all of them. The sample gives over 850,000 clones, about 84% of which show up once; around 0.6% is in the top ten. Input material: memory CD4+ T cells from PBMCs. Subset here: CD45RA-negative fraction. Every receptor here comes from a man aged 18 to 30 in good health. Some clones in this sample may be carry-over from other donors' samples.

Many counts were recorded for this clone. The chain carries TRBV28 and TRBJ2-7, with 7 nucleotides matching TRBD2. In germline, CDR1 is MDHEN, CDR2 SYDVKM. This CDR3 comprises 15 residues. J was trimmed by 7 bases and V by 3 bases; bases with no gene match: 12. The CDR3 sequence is CASSFTTSRIVEQYF. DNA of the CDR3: TGTGCCAGCAGTTTCACGACTAGCAGAATCGTGGAGCAGTACTTC.

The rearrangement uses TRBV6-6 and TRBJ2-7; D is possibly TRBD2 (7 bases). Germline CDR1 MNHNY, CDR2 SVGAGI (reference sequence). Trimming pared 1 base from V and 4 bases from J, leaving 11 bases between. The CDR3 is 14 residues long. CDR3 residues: CASSYLGGLYEQYF. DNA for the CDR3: TGTGCCAGCAGTTACTTGGGGGGGCTATACGAGCAGTACTTC.

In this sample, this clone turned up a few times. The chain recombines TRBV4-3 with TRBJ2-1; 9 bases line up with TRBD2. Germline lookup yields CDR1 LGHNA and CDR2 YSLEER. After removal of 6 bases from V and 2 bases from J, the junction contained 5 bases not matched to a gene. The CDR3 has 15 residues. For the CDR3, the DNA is TGCGCCAGCAGTCTTAGCGGGAGTACCTACAATGAGCAGTTCTTC. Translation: CASSLSGSTYNEQFF.

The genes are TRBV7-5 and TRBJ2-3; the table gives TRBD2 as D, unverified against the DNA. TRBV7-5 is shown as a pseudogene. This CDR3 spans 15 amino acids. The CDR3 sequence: CARSFSSGSTDTQYF. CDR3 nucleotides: TGTGCCAGAAGCTTCTCTAGCGGAAGCACAGATACGCAGTATTTT.

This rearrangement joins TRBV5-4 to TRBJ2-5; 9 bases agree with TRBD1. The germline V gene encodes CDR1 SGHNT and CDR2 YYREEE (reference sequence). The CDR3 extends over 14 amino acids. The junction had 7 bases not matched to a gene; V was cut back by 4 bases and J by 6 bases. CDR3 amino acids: CASSGRDRAQTQYF. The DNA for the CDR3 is TGTGCCAGCAGCGGCCGGGACAGGGCTCAGACCCAGTACTTC.

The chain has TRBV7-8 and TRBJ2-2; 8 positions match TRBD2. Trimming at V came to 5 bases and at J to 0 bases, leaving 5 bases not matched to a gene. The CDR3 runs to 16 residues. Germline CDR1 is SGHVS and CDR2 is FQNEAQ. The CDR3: CASSLREGSNTGELFF. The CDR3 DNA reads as TGTGCCAGCAGCCTCCGGGAGGGCTCGAACACCGGGGAGCTGTTTTTT.

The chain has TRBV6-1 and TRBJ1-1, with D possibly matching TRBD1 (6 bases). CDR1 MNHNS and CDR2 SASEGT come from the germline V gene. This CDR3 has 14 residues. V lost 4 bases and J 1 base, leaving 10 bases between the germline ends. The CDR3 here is CASSVGGGNTEAFF. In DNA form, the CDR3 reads TGTGCCAGCAGTGTCGGGGGCGGGAACACTGAAGCTTTCTTT.

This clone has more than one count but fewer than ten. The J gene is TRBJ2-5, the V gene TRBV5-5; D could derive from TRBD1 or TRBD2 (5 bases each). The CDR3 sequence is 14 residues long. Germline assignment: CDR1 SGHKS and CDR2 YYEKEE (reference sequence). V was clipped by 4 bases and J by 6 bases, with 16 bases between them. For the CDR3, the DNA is TGTGCCAGCAGCGCTGATCAGGGAGTTAAGACCCAGTACTTC. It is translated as CASSADQGVKTQYF.

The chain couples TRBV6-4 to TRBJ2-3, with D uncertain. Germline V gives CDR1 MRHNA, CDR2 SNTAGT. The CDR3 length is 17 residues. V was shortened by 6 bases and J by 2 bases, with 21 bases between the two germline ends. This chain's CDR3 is CASRRNGVGLDTDTQYF. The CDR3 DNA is TGTGCCAGCAGGAGAAACGGAGTTGGCTTAGACACAGATACGCAGTATTTT.

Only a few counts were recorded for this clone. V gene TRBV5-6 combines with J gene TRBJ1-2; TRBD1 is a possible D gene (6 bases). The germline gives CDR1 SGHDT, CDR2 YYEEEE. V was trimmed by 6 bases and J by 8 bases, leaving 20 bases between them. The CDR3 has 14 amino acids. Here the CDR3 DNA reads TGTGCCAGCACCTTCCCCAACAGGGTGCGCGGCTACACCTTC. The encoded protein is CASTFPNRVRGYTF.

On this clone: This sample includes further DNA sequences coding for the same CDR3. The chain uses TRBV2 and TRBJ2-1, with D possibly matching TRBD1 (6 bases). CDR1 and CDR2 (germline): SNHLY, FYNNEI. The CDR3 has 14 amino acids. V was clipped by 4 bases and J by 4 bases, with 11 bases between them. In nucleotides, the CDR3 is TGTGCCAGCAGTGCAGGCCAGGGGTACAATGAGCAGTTCTTC. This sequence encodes CASSAGQGYNEQFF.

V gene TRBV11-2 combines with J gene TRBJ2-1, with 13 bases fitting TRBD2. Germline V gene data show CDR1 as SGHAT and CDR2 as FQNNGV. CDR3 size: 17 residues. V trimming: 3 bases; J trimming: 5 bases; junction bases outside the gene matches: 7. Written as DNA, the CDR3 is TGTGCCAGCAGCTTCCCCGGACTAGCGGGAGATAACAATGAGCAGTTCTTC. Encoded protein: CASSFPGLAGDNNEQFF. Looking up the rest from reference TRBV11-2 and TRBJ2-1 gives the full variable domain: EAGVAQSPRYKIIEKRQSVAFWCNPISGHATLYWYQQILGQGPKLLIQFQNNGVVDDSQLPKDRFSAERLKGVDSTLKIQPAKLEDSAVYLCASSFPGLAGDNNEQFFGPGTRLTVL.

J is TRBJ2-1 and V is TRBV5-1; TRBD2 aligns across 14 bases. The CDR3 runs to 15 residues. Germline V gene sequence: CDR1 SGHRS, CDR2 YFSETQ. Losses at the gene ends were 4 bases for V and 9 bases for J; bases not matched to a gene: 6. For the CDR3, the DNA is TGCGCCAGCAGCCCGACTAGCGGGAGGGTGACTGAGCAGTTCTTC. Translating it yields CASSPTSGRVTEQFF.

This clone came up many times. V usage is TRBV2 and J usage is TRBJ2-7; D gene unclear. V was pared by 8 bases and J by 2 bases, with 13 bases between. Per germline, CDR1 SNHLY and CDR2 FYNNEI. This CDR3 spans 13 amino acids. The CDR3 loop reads CASALDRTYEQYF. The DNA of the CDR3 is TGTGCCAGCGCCCTGGACCGGACCTACGAGCAGTACTTC.

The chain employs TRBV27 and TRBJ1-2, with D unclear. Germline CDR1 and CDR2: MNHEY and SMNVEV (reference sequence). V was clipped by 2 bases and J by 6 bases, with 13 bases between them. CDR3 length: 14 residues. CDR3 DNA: TGTGCCAGCAGTTTAGGCCACGCGGGTGATGGCTACACCTTC. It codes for CASSLGHAGDGYTF.

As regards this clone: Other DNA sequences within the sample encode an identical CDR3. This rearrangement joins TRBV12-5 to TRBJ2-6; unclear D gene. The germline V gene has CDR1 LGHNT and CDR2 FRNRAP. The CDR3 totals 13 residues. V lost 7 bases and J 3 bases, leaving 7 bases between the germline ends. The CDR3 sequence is CASALSGANVLTF. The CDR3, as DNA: TGTGCTAGTGCCCTAAGTGGGGCCAACGTCCTGACTTTC.

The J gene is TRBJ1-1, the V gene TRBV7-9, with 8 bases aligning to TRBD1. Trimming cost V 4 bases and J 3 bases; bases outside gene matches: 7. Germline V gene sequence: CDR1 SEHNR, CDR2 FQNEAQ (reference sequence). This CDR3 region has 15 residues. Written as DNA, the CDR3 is TGTGCCAGCAGCTCCAGGGGGCGGGGAGACACTGAAGCTTTCTTT. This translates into CASSSRGRGDTEAFF.